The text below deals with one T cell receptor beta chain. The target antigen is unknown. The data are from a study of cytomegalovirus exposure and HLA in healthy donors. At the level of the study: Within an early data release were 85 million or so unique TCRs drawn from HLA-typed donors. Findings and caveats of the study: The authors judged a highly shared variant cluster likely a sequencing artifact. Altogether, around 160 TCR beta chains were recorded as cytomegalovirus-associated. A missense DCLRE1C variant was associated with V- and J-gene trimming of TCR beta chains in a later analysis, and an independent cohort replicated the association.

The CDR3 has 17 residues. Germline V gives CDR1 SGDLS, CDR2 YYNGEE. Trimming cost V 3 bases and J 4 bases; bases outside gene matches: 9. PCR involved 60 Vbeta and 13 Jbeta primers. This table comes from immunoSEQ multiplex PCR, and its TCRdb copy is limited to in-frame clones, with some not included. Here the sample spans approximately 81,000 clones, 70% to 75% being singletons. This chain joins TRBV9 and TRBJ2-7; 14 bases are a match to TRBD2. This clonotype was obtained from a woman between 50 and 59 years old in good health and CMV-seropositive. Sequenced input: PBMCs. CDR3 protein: CASSAGLAGGGGYEQYF. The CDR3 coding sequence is TGTGCCAGCAGCGCTGGACTAGCGGGAGGCGGAGGGTACGAGCAGTACTTC.